This TCR beta chain derives from a study of T cells in Graves' hyperthyroidism and ophthalmopathy (dated by TCRdb to the late 2010s). For context, the study as a whole: Peripheral blood was sampled at the time of initial diagnosis, prior to any treatment. To identify TCR V-J signatures that set the groups apart, the researchers used a discovery cohort of 100 patients, made up of approximately 43 with Graves' ophthalmopathy and some 58 with stable Graves' hyperthyroidism. Prospective prediction of ophthalmopathy was tested in an independent validation cohort of some 19 hyperthyroidism patients and roughly 16 patients who later progressed to ophthalmopathy. The 75 to 100 discovery patients were randomly divided into training and test sets at a 7:3 ratio. The study also compared thyroid tissue and blood T-cell repertoires from about six Graves' hyperthyroidism patients. After sampling, hyperthyroidism patients received methimazole starting at 30 mg daily, and ophthalmopathy patients received high-dose intravenous methylprednisolone. According to the paper, TCR Vbeta CDR3 sequencing was carried out on 120 to 150 peripheral blood samples, which came from fewer than 50 ophthalmopathy, 75 or so hyperthyroidism and some 17 progressor patients.

The TCR beta CDR3 regions were amplified from RNA transcripts. A first-round RT-PCR of the TCR CDR3 used the HTBI primer set with the Qiagen OneStep RT-PCR kit. A second multiplex PCR round built the libraries, followed by size selection and purification. Paired-end sequencing of the libraries was performed with 100 bp reads on an Illumina HiSeq2000. For the original study's pipeline: SOAPnuke was used to process the raw data, removing reads that contained adapters or uncalled bases, had a mean Phred below 15, or lacked an exact match to the constant primer or identifier. High-quality paired reads were merged using COPE v1.2.5, and each unique nucleotide sequence was defined as a clonotype. MiTCR v1.1 was used to align clonotypes to the IMGT TRBV, TRBD and TRBJ reference segments. Only V-J combinations with frequency above 0.0001, covering about 99% of repertoires, were analysed. A TCS score was defined as the ratio of F50 (clonal expansion) to E x V (chaos), with BLOSUM62-based TCRdist applied between CDR3 peptides within each V-J. Welch's t-statistics and random forest reduced fewer than 550 V-J features to fewer than 15, which were used in a naive Bayes classifier (R e1071). Using fastp trimming at Q25 and MiXCR clonotype assembly, TCRdb reanalyzed the public sequencing data and kept in-frame beta chains. CDR3 protein sequences are deduplicated, and each keeps its most common genes and DNA. None of the V and J calls come from the authors' own analysis; TCRdb made them. Within this sample are fewer than 500,000 distinct CDR3 sequences, with under 15% of them counted one time only. The ten biggest clones cover less than 15% of the sample.

Points the paper makes about the study in general: In validation, the model predicted progression to ophthalmopathy with about 71% sensitivity and 72% to 85% specificity, a median of about 6.7 months before onset. Sample size was not statistically predetermined, and investigators were not blinded to group allocation. A model built on a 13 V-J signature distinguished ophthalmopathy from stable hyperthyroidism, reaching about 88% sensitivity and approximately 83% specificity in cross-validation and 80%/75% in testing. Most expanded thyroid clonotypes (frequency above 0.001) were also detected in blood, a finding suggesting that blood repertoires may reflect thyroid immune responses.

Ophthalmopathy patients had moderately to severely active disease, with a Clinical Activity Score of 3 or more, a NOSPECS grade of 4 or more, and a disease duration of less than 3 months. The study excluded patients with uncontrolled infections, other autoimmune diseases, pregnancy or lactation. Diagnoses were established on the basis of clinical symptoms, serum thyroxine and TRAb, thyroid ultrasound, and orbital computed tomography. Ficoll-Paque density gradient centrifugation was used to isolate PBMCs from around 9.1 ml of fresh peripheral blood. Total RNA was extracted with Trizol reagent, and quality was checked on an Agilent 2100 Bioanalyzer. The sample holds a few counts of this clonotype. The target of this receptor is not known. Base qualities are not at hand, and no much larger clone is one base apart. From its cysteine to its phenylalanine, the CDR3 spans 17 amino acids. The DNA shown is the 51-base CDR3, in frame from base 1. CDR1 is given as LNHDA and CDR2 as SQIVND, both from the germline V gene (reference sequence). V and J are trimmed by 5 bases and 0 bases, and the gene matches miss 8 bases of the junction.

The chain joins TRBV19 to TRBJ2-1; TRBD2 agrees with 9 junctional bases. Material for sequencing was blood. The TCR sequence derives from a man between 18 and 29 years old with Graves' ophthalmopathy. The CDR3 loop reads CASSPGGSGSSYNEQFF. The DNA sequence follows: TGTGCCAGTAGTCCCGGAGGTAGCGGGAGCTCCTACAATGAGCAGTTCTTC.